The rows below give T cell receptor beta chains drawn from one sample of a study of cytomegalovirus exposure and HLA in healthy donors. Profiled with immunoSEQ multiplex PCR; TCRdb holds only in-frame clones, not every one. The table records 180,000 or so clones, 81% of them present only once. Sequenced input: PBMCs. Receptors were obtained from a woman under 30 in good health and CMV-seropositive. CDR3s include the opening cysteine and the closing phenylalanine or tryptophan. The order of the fields is V gene, D gene, clone size, J gene, CDR3 protein, CDR3 DNA. A D gene is named only where the DNA matches it firmly. Clone sizes are given selectively: once, few, many, or a class where the clone is expanded.

v_call: TRBV5-1
d_call: TRBD1
clone_size: .
j_call: TRBJ1-1
cdr3_aa: CASSTNTGDTEAFF
cdr3_nt: TGCGCCAGCAGCACCAATACAGGGGACACTGAAGCTTTCTTT

v_call: TRBV12-5
d_call: .
clone_size: few
j_call: TRBJ2-5
cdr3_aa: CASARGETQYF
cdr3_nt: TGTGCTAGTGCCCGGGGGGAGACCCAGTACTTC

v_call: TRBV6-1
d_call: .
clone_size: .
j_call: TRBJ2-2
cdr3_aa: CASSGPMASRGAGTGELFF
cdr3_nt: TGTGCCAGCAGTGGCCCGATGGCGTCCCGGGGGGCCGGGACCGGGGAGCTGTTTTTT

v_call: TRBV4-2
d_call: TRBD2
clone_size: .
j_call: TRBJ2-5
cdr3_aa: CASSQDLAGGLVETQYF
cdr3_nt: TGTGCCAGCAGCCAAGATCTGGCGGGGGGGCTTGTGGAGACCCAGTACTTC

v_call: TRBV29-1
d_call: TRBD2
clone_size: few
j_call: TRBJ2-2
cdr3_aa: CSAQAGGNTGELFF
cdr3_nt: TGCAGCGCCCAAGCGGGGGGAAACACCGGGGAGCTGTTTTTT

v_call: TRBV7-2
d_call: .
clone_size: .
j_call: TRBJ2-7
cdr3_aa: CASSPTGSSYEQYF
cdr3_nt: TGTGCCAGCAGCCCGACAGGCAGCTCCTACGAGCAGTACTTC

v_call: TRBV21-1
d_call: .
clone_size: .
j_call: TRBJ2-5
cdr3_aa: CASIGSAKETQYF
cdr3_nt: TGTGCCAGCATTGGCAGCGCTAAAGAGACCCAGTACTTC

v_call: TRBV7-8
d_call: TRBD1
clone_size: .
j_call: TRBJ1-1
cdr3_aa: CASSPTGVNTEAFF
cdr3_nt: TGTGCCAGCAGCCCGACAGGGGTGAACACTGAAGCTTTCTTT

v_call: TRBV19
d_call: TRBD1
clone_size: .
j_call: TRBJ2-7
cdr3_aa: CASRAGGYDEQYF
cdr3_nt: TGTGCCAGTAGGGCAGGGGGCTACGACGAGCAGTACTTC

v_call: TRBV6-4
d_call: .
clone_size: once
j_call: TRBJ2-2
cdr3_aa: CASPHALGPCGELFF
cdr3_nt: TGTGCCAGCCCCCATGCTCTGGGCCCATGTGGGGAGCTGTTTTTT

v_call: TRBV2
d_call: .
clone_size: .
j_call: TRBJ2-7
cdr3_aa: CASSDPGGGEQYF
cdr3_nt: TGTGCCAGCAGTGACCCGGGGGGCGGCGAGCAGTACTTC

v_call: TRBV4-1
d_call: TRBD1
clone_size: .
j_call: TRBJ2-5
cdr3_aa: CASSQEGDRVTETQYF
cdr3_nt: TGCGCCAGCAGCCAAGAAGGGGACAGGGTGACGGAGACCCAGTACTTC

v_call: TRBV2
d_call: .
clone_size: .
j_call: TRBJ2-2
cdr3_aa: CASRYHTGELFF
cdr3_nt: TGTGCCAGCAGATATCACACCGGGGAGCTGTTTTTT

v_call: TRBV5-7
d_call: .
clone_size: .
j_call: TRBJ2-7
cdr3_aa: CASSLGTGENSYEQYF
cdr3_nt: TGTGCCAGCAGCTTGGGAACAGGAGAGAATTCCTACGAGCAGTACTTC

v_call: TRBV7-3
d_call: TRBD2
clone_size: few
j_call: TRBJ2-2
cdr3_aa: CASSLNVRGEINTGELFF
cdr3_nt: TGTGCCAGCAGCTTAAACGTGCGGGGGGAAATTAACACCGGGGAGCTGTTTTTT

v_call: TRBV6-4
d_call: TRBD2
clone_size: few
j_call: TRBJ2-3
cdr3_aa: CASSDKGGGADTQYF
cdr3_nt: TGTGCCAGCAGTGACAAAGGCGGGGGTGCAGATACGCAGTATTTT

v_call: TRBV30
d_call: .
clone_size: .
j_call: TRBJ1-2
cdr3_aa: CAWGGVDYGYTF
cdr3_nt: TGTGCCTGGGGAGGGGTGGACTATGGCTACACCTTC

v_call: TRBV6-6
d_call: .
clone_size: .
j_call: TRBJ2-7
cdr3_aa: CASSMAGELYEQYF
cdr3_nt: TGTGCCAGCAGTATGGCAGGGGAACTATACGAGCAGTACTTC